This T cell receptor beta chain was captured by sequencing in a study of early T cells in non-severe SARS-CoV-2 infection. In this sample, this clonotype turned up many times. TCRdb re-called the 5' RACE reads through MiXCR, storing one row per CDR3 protein. The sample lists about 35,000 distinct CDR3 sequences, less than 8% occurring once. CDR1 and CDR2 (germline): DFQATT, SNEGSKA (reference sequence). The CDR3 totals 14 residues. Unmatched junction bases numbered 4, after V lost 4 bases and J lost 2 bases. The receptor comes from an adult who was a healthcare worker with PCR-confirmed SARS-CoV-2 infection or an uninfected control (not recorded which). V usage is TRBV20-1 and J usage is TRBJ1-1; 10 bases align to TRBD1. Sequencing used whole blood. The CDR3 sequence is CSAIRDRGNTEAFF. The CDR3 region has the DNA TGCAGTGCTATCCGGGACAGGGGTAACACTGAAGCTTTCTTT.